Below, one T cell receptor beta chain is given with its context. The antigen is unknown. Here immunoSEQ multiplex PCR was the method, and the copy in TCRdb shows in-frame clones only, minus some. The repertoire includes around 9,300 clones, 63% of them detected once, and under 20% sits in the top ten. CDR3 size: 13 residues. V lost 5 bases and J lost 4, with 10 bases in between. In germline, CDR1 is SGHDT, CDR2 YYEEEE. The treatment here: 15 Gy SBRT to primary tumor, nephrectomy 4 weeks later. Nephrectomy followed 15 Gy stereotactic body radiation by 4 weeks. This entry comes from a study of radiation and T cells in renal cell carcinoma. Broader study findings: In nephrectomy-only tumors, top 100 clonotypes averaged around 45%, versus about 50% irradiated. Irradiated tumors held more dominant CDR3 motifs than control tumors.

V gene TRBV5-6 combines with J gene TRBJ2-1, with D perhaps TRBD1 (5 bases). The clonotype was recovered from a woman aged 50 to 60 with renal cell carcinoma. The source was tumor tissue, collected from a patient whose treatment included radiotherapy and nephrectomy. The CDR3 reads CASSQGWYNEQFF. In DNA form, the CDR3 reads TGTGCCAGCAGTCAGGGCTGGTACAATGAGCAGTTCTTC.